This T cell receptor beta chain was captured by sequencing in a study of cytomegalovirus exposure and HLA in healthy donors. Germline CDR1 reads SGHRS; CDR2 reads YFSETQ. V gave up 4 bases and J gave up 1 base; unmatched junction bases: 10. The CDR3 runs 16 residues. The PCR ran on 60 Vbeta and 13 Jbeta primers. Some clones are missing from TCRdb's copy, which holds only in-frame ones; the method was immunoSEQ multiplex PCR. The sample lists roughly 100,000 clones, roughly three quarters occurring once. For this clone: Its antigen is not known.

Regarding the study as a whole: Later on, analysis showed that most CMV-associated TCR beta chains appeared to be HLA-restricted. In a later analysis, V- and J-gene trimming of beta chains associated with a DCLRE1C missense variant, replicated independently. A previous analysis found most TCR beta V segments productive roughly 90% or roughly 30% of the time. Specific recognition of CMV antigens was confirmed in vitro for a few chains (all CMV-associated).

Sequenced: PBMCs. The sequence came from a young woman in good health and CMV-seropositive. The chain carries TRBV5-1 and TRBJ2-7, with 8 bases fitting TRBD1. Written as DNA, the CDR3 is TGCGCCAGCAGCCCCGCCCCCGGGACAGGTTCCTACGAGCAGTACTTC. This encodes CASSPAPGTGSYEQYF.